The rows below give T cell receptor beta chains drawn from one sample of a study of shared clonotypes between healthy human individuals. Sequencing was performed with immunoSEQ multiplex PCR; in TCRdb, only in-frame clones are kept and a portion is missing. The sample lists about 2.5 million clones; 85% to 95% were seen once. The specimen was naive CD4+ T cells from PBMCs. The receptors come from a man younger than 30 in good health. Some clones in this sample may be carry-over from other donors' samples. Each CDR3 is given with its conserved first and last residue. The D gene is left open where the match is weak. Rows give clone size only sometimes, using once, few, many, or a class for an expanded clone.

j_gene,d_gene,abundance,v_gene,CDR3aa,CDR3nt
TRBJ1-2,-,-,TRBV4-1,CASSQGESGIRTYGYTF,TGCGCCAGCAGCCAAGGGGAGTCGGGTATTAGGACCTATGGCTACACCTTC
TRBJ2-7,-,-,TRBV4-1,CASSPLSPQNREQYF,TGCGCCAGCAGCCCCCTCTCTCCCCAGAACCGCGAGCAGTACTTC
TRBJ2-7,-,-,TRBV28,CASTPPGNYEQYF,TGTGCCAGCACTCCCCCAGGGAACTACGAGCAGTACTTC
TRBJ2-7,-,-,TRBV4-1,CASSQDINSPSNEQYF,TGCGCCAGCAGCCAAGATATCAACAGCCCCAGTAACGAGCAGTACTTC
TRBJ1-2,TRBD1,-,TRBV19,CASSKREDRGTYRAGYTF,TGTGCCAGTAGTAAGAGGGAGGACAGGGGTACCTACCGCGCTGGCTACACCTTC
TRBJ2-7,TRBD2,-,TRBV5-1,CASSWESSSGQYEQYF,TGCGCCAGCAGCTGGGAGAGTTCTAGCGGGCAATACGAGCAGTACTTC
TRBJ2-7,TRBD1,-,TRBV6-5,CASSSDRVGYEQYF,TGTGCCAGCAGTTCCGACAGGGTCGGCTACGAGCAGTACTTC
TRBJ2-5,-,-,TRBV7-9,CASSLGGGETQYF,TGTGCCAGCAGCTTAGGGGGCGGAGAGACCCAGTACTTC
TRBJ1-4,-,once,TRBV19,CASWGRSNEKLFF,TGTGCCAGTTGGGGAAGGTCGAATGAAAAACTGTTTTTT
TRBJ1-1,TRBD1,-,TRBV29-1,CSVEVAQGYTEAFF,TGCAGCGTTGAAGTCGCACAGGGGTACACTGAAGCTTTCTTT
TRBJ2-1,TRBD1,-,TRBV28,CASSPAPGTGPYNEQFF,TGTGCCAGCAGCCCCGCCCCCGGGACAGGGCCCTACAATGAGCAGTTCTTC
TRBJ2-3,-,-,TRBV11-3,CASSLAAGVTDTQYF,TGTGCCAGCAGCTTAGCTGCAGGGGTCACAGATACGCAGTATTTT
TRBJ1-1,TRBD1,-,TRBV29-1,CSVAGTGELAFF,TGCAGCGTTGCCGGGACAGGGGAATTAGCTTTCTTT
TRBJ2-7,TRBD1,-,TRBV7-2,CASSPGQGADEQYF,TGTGCCAGCAGCCCGGGACAGGGAGCGGACGAGCAGTACTTC
TRBJ2-7,-,-,TRBV10-3,CAIRNLDSNEQYF,TGTGCCATCAGAAATCTGGACAGCAACGAGCAGTACTTC
TRBJ2-1,TRBD2,-,TRBV30,CAWSVLIGRAEQFF,TGTGCCTGGAGTGTATTGATTGGGAGGGCGGAGCAGTTCTTC
TRBJ2-7,TRBD1,-,TRBV5-4,CASSFSTGERVEQYF,TGTGCCAGCAGTTTCTCAACAGGGGAGAGGGTCGAGCAGTACTTC
TRBJ2-2,TRBD2,once,TRBV7-2,CASSFQLAGFANTGELFF,TGTGCCAGCAGCTTTCAGCTAGCGGGGTTCGCGAACACCGGGGAGCTGTTTTTT
TRBJ1-3,-,once,TRBV28,CASSFPSAPGNTIYF,TGTGCCAGCAGTTTCCCTAGTGCGCCTGGAAACACCATATATTTT
TRBJ2-7,-,-,TRBV27,CASSLLEAAPYEQYF,TGTGCCAGCAGCCTGCTAGAGGCTGCACCCTACGAGCAGTACTTC
TRBJ2-5,-,once,TRBV28,CASSPSRVIGQTQYF,TGTGCCAGCAGCCCGAGTAGGGTTATCGGTCAGACCCAGTACTTC
TRBJ1-6,-,-,TRBV20-1,CSARDSSREGF,TGCAGTGCTAGAGATAGCTCGAGGGAGGGCTTT
TRBJ1-2,-,few,TRBV28,CASRIFPRGGGYTF,TGTGCCAGCAGAATTTTCCCCAGAGGCGGAGGCTACACCTTC
TRBJ2-7,TRBD2,-,TRBV5-1,CASSLDTSGLVEQYF,TGCGCCAGCAGCTTGGATACTAGCGGCCTTGTCGAACAGTACTTC
TRBJ1-1,-,-,TRBV11-3,CASSLTPGTEAFF,TGTGCCAGCAGCTTAACCCCAGGGACTGAAGCTTTCTTT
TRBJ2-7,TRBD1,-,TRBV7-2,CASSLVGQVPYEQYF,TGTGCCAGCAGCTTAGTTGGACAGGTCCCCTACGAGCAGTACTTC
TRBJ2-3,TRBD2,-,TRBV11-2,CASGKIAGGYPDTQYF,TGTGCCAGCGGGAAAATAGCGGGAGGGTACCCAGATACGCAGTATTTT
TRBJ2-2,-,few,TRBV29-1,CSVEKYTGELFF,TGCAGCGTTGAGAAGTACACCGGGGAGCTGTTTTTT
TRBJ1-1,-,-,TRBV19,CASSVRGYGEAFF,TGTGCCAGTAGCGTCAGGGGTTACGGGGAAGCTTTCTTT
TRBJ2-1,TRBD2,-,TRBV2,CASRSSGSGNEQFF,TGTGCCAGCAGGTCTAGCGGGAGTGGCAATGAGCAGTTCTTC
TRBJ2-1,TRBD2,-,TRBV2,CASSDRRERFNEQFF,TGTGCCAGCAGTGATCGGCGGGAGAGGTTCAATGAGCAGTTCTTC
TRBJ1-2,-,-,TRBV7-3,CASSLEGNGYTF,TGTGCCAGCAGCTTAGAAGGGAACGGCTACACCTTC
TRBJ2-7,TRBD2,once,TRBV6-5,CASKRLAGVREQYF,TGTGCCAGCAAGCGTCTAGCGGGAGTCCGCGAGCAGTACTTC
TRBJ2-3,-,-,TRBV6-5,CASSYRGAGSTDTQYF,TGTGCCAGCAGTTACAGAGGGGCGGGGAGCACAGATACGCAGTATTTT
TRBJ2-1,-,-,TRBV6-5,CASSLTRLGEQFF,TGTGCCAGCAGCCTCACTAGGTTAGGTGAGCAGTTCTTC
TRBJ2-2,-,-,TRBV18,CASSPQGYGTGELFF,TGTGCCAGCTCACCGCAGGGGTATGGCACCGGGGAGCTGTTTTTT
TRBJ2-1,TRBD2,-,TRBV5-1,CASSPGLVYEQFF,TGCGCCAGCAGCCCGGGACTAGTCTATGAGCAGTTCTTC
TRBJ2-5,TRBD1,-,TRBV7-2,CASSRNPGTGQMKTQYF,TGTGCCAGCAGCAGAAATCCAGGGACAGGGCAAATGAAGACCCAGTACTTC
TRBJ2-1,-,-,TRBV28,CASSLPLGSYNEQFF,TGTGCCAGCAGTTTACCCCTCGGCTCCTACAATGAGCAGTTCTTC
TRBJ2-3,-,-,TRBV29-1,CSALRGYSTDTQYF,TGCAGCGCCCTACGGGGATATAGCACAGATACGCAGTATTTT
TRBJ2-7,-,-,TRBV28,CASSLRTQPEQYF,TGTGCCAGCAGCCTACGGACTCAACCCGAGCAGTACTTC
TRBJ2-2,TRBD1,once,TRBV11-1,CASSPRTGASTGELFF,TGTGCCAGCAGCCCTCGGACAGGGGCCAGCACCGGGGAGCTGTTTTTT
TRBJ2-7,-,-,TRBV7-7,CASSPGTGSFEQYF,TGTGCCAGCAGCCCTGGGACTGGGAGCTTCGAGCAGTACTTC
TRBJ2-1,-,-,TRBV7-3,CARDHKGHEQFF,TGTGCCCGGGACCACAAAGGCCATGAGCAGTTCTTC
TRBJ1-2,-,-,TRBV20-1,CSAPNYGYTF,TGCAGTGCTCCTAACTATGGCTACACCTTC
TRBJ2-7,TRBD2,once,TRBV19,CASSTGRLKTSGIGSYEQYF,TGTGCCAGTAGTACTGGGAGACTGAAGACTAGCGGCATAGGTTCCTACGAGCAGTACTTC
TRBJ1-4,TRBD1,-,TRBV2,CASRYVGQVNEKLFF,TGTGCCAGCAGGTACGTGGGACAGGTAAATGAAAAACTGTTTTTT
TRBJ2-2,TRBD1,-,TRBV7-8,CASSFLTGATGELFF,TGTGCCAGCAGCTTTCTTACAGGGGCCACCGGGGAGCTGTTTTTT
TRBJ1-5,TRBD1,-,TRBV5-1,CASSWGGGANQPQHF,TGCGCCAGCAGTTGGGGAGGGGGCGCAAATCAGCCCCAGCATTTT
TRBJ2-1,TRBD2,-,TRBV6-1,CASSGRLADAYNEQFF,TGTGCCAGCAGTGGGAGACTAGCGGACGCCTACAATGAGCAGTTCTTC
TRBJ2-7,TRBD1,-,TRBV28,CASSGTGTWGYEQYF,TGTGCCAGCAGCGGGACAGGGACTTGGGGGTACGAGCAGTACTTC
TRBJ2-7,-,-,TRBV21-1,CASSKAHYDSGAGGRGANEQYF,TGTGCCAGCAGCAAAGCCCATTACGACTCAGGAGCGGGAGGGCGTGGGGCCAACGAGCAGTACTTC
TRBJ2-7,TRBD1,-,TRBV27,CASSRPGTGSGNEQYF,TGTGCCAGCAGTCGCCCAGGGACAGGGTCAGGCAACGAGCAGTACTTC
TRBJ2-5,-,-,TRBV5-1,CASSLSTQETQYF,TGCGCCAGCAGCCTCTCTACCCAAGAGACCCAGTACTTC
TRBJ2-6,-,-,TRBV27,CASSPRQSFPGANVLTF,TGTGCCAGCAGCCCTCGACAGTCCTTCCCTGGGGCCAACGTCCTGACTTTC
TRBJ1-4,-,-,TRBV5-1,CASSLAGQGGEKLFF,TGCGCCAGCAGCTTGGCTGGGCAGGGTGGAGAAAAACTGTTTTTT
TRBJ2-5,TRBD1,-,TRBV25-1,CASSESRGQETQYF,TGTGCCAGCAGTGAATCTAGGGGGCAGGAGACCCAGTACTTC
TRBJ1-1,-,once,TRBV18,CASSRTGDTEAFF,TGTGCCAGCTCACGAACTGGGGACACTGAAGCTTTCTTT
TRBJ2-1,-,-,TRBV5-1,CASSTGGNSYNEQFF,TGCGCCAGCAGCACTGGAGGCAATTCCTACAATGAGCAGTTCTTC